These 18 T cell receptor beta chains were sequenced from one sample in a study of blood T cell repertoires in COVID-19. TCRdb's table, derived via immunoSEQ multiplex PCR, lists solely in-frame clones and lacks some. The sample includes approximately 50,000 clones, approximately 84% of them seen just once. Sequenced: peripheral blood. The receptor set was obtained from a man in his sixties or seventies with active COVID-19.

This rearrangement joins TRBV20-1 to TRBJ2-1, with 9 positions matching TRBD2. Germline V CDR1 and CDR2: DFQATT, SNEGSKA (reference sequence). The CDR3 loop spans 16 amino acids. Losses at the gene ends were 3 bases for V and 1 base for J; bases not matched to a gene: 7. For the CDR3, the DNA is TGCAGTGCTAGTTCGCGGGAGGGCCAGTCCTACAATGAGCAGTTCTTC. The encoded protein is CSASSREGQSYNEQFF.

The J gene is TRBJ2-3, the V gene TRBV2, with D possibly matching TRBD2 (6 bases). Trimming cost V 5 bases and J 4 bases, with 19 bases left between them. The CDR3 loop spans 16 amino acids. Germline V gives CDR1 SNHLY, CDR2 FYNNEI. Written as DNA, the CDR3 is TGTGCCAGCAGTTATAGCGGTGGGGGAGTCGCAGATACGCAGTATTTT. It encodes CASSYSGGGVADTQYF. The full variable domain, rest sourced from reference TRBV2 and TRBJ2-3, is EPEVTQTPSHQVTQMGQEVILRCVPISNHLYFYWYRQILGQKVEFLVSFYNNEISEKSEIFDDQFSVERPDGSNFTLKIRSTKLEDSAMYFCASSYSGGGVADTQYFGPGTRLTVL.

There are a few counts of this clone. The chain is built from TRBV7-2 and TRBJ1-5; 7 nucleotides agree with TRBD1. Germline values: CDR1 SGHTA, CDR2 FQGNSA. With 4 bases clipped from V and 4 bases from J, the junction kept 4 bases outside the gene matches. The CDR3 runs 14 residues. CDR3 coding DNA: TGTGCCAGCAGCTACGAACAGGGGAATCAGCCCCAGCATTTT. As protein: CASSYEQGNQPQHF.

The sample holds many counts of this clone. V usage is TRBV6-1 and J usage is TRBJ1-2; tentatively, D is TRBD1 (6 bases). The ends were cut back, 2 bases at V and 8 bases at J, with 18 bases in the middle. The CDR3 covers 15 residues. CDR1 is MNHNS and CDR2 is SASEGT in the germline V gene. For the CDR3, the DNA is TGTGCCAGCAGTGAAAAGGGGGGGATCGTTAACGGCTACACCTTC. This sequence encodes CASSEKGGIVNGYTF.

This sequence joins TRBV2 and TRBJ2-7; D remains ambiguous. CDR1 SNHLY and CDR2 FYNNEI come from the germline V gene. The CDR3 is made up of 12 amino acids. V was pared by 6 bases and J by 2 bases, with 8 bases between. The chain's CDR3 is CASRGSTYEQYF. In DNA form, the CDR3 reads TGTGCCAGCAGGGGCAGCACCTACGAGCAGTACTTC.

The chain is built from TRBV6-5 and TRBJ1-1; 7 nucleotides agree with TRBD1. The CDR3 consists of 13 residues. Trimming removed 4 bases from V and 6 bases from J; junction bases left unmatched: 5. CDR1 and CDR2 (germline): MNHEY, SVGAGI. The CDR3 protein is CASSWGQFAEAFF. The DNA for the CDR3 is TGTGCCAGCAGTTGGGGACAGTTCGCTGAAGCTTTCTTT.

The chain is built from TRBV14 and TRBJ2-1; 11 positions agree with TRBD2. The CDR3 sequence is 17 residues long. J gave up 3 bases and V 3 bases, and 7 bases lay outside the gene matches. CDR1 is SGHDN, CDR2 FVKESK, per germline. CDR3 DNA sequence: TGTGCCAGCAGCCAGCGAACTAGCGGGAGAGGCTACAATGAGCAGTTCTTC. Its translation: CASSQRTSGRGYNEQFF.

The J gene is TRBJ2-2, the V gene TRBV29-1; D ambiguous. The CDR3 runs 13 residues. Germline V lookup: CDR1 SQVTM, CDR2 ANQGSEA. V lost 4 bases and J lost 3, with 9 bases in between. This chain's CDR3 is CSVGSTHTGELFF. In DNA form, the CDR3 reads TGCAGCGTTGGTTCCACACACACCGGGGAGCTGTTTTTT.

This chain joins TRBV29-1 and TRBJ1-2; perhaps TRBD1 as D (6 bases). Germline-derived CDR1 and CDR2 are SQVTM and ANQGSEA. Deletions cut 5 bases from V and 3 bases from J, with 16 bases between. CDR3 length equals 14 residues. The CDR3 reads CSVPSQGFHYGYTF. The CDR3 nucleotides are TGCAGCGTTCCCTCACAGGGTTTTCACTATGGCTACACCTTC.

The chain employs TRBV4-1 and TRBJ2-3, with D possibly TRBD2 on 6 matching bases. Germline V gives CDR1 MGHRA, CDR2 YSYEKL. The CDR3 is 16 residues long. Trimming cost V 1 base and J 1 base, with 12 bases left between them. CDR3 DNA: TGCGCCAGCAGCCAAGCATTTAGCGGACGCACAGATACGCAGTATTTT. Residues: CASSQAFSGRTDTQYF.

This clone came up a few times. V is TRBV3-1 (or the pseudogene TRBV3-2) and J is TRBJ2-2; 9 bases are a match to TRBD1. V shed 3 bases, J shed 6 bases, and the junction held 8 bases outside the gene matches. Germline V gene sequence: CDR1 LGHDT, CDR2 YNNKEL (reference sequence). This CDR3 spans 16 amino acids. The DNA of the CDR3 is TGTGCCAGCAGCCATCCGGGACAGGGAGGATCCGGGGAGCTGTTTTTT. Protein: CASSHPGQGGSGELFF.

The chain carries TRBV4-3 and TRBJ1-2; TRBD1 might be the D (6 bases). The germline V gene encodes CDR1 LGHNA and CDR2 YSLEER. V was trimmed by 2 bases and J by 4 bases, leaving 14 bases between them. This CDR3 is 15 amino acids long. Written as DNA, the CDR3 is TGCGCCAGCAGCCAAAATAACAGGGCGTTCTATGGCTACACCTTC. This sequence encodes CASSQNNRAFYGYTF.

This chain uses TRBV27 with TRBJ1-2; 8 bases are shared with TRBD1. This CDR3 comprises 13 residues. Germline loops: CDR1 MNHEY, CDR2 SMNVEV (reference sequence). After removal of 2 bases from V and 7 bases from J, the junction contained 3 bases not matched to a gene. The CDR3 region has the DNA TGTGCCAGCAGTTTAAACAGGGGGGTTGGCTACACCTTC. It specifies CASSLNRGVGYTF.

The chain employs TRBV18 and TRBJ2-5; the match to TRBD1 covers 8 bases. Trimming removed 6 bases from V and 1 base from J; junction bases left unmatched: 4. This CDR3 comprises 14 residues. CDR1 is KGHSH, CDR2 LQKENI, per germline. The CDR3 reads CASSLTGGQETQYF. The CDR3, as DNA: TGTGCCAGCTCCCTTACAGGGGGCCAAGAGACCCAGTACTTC.

The genes are TRBV12-5 and TRBJ1-1; 8 bases are shared with TRBD1. CDR1 is LGHNT, CDR2 FRNRAP, per germline. J was trimmed by 5 bases and V by 4 bases; bases with no gene match: 3. The CDR3 is 13 residues long. CDR3 DNA sequence: TGTGCTAGTGGTTCAGGACAGGGAACTGAAGCTTTCTTT. The encoded protein is CASGSGQGTEAFF.

The chain employs TRBV11-3 and TRBJ2-3, with 9 bases aligning to TRBD2. The CDR3 is 16 residues long. Germline CDR1 reads SGHNT; CDR2 reads YENEEA. Trimming took 5 bases from V and 2 from J; bases not matched to a gene: 8. This chain's CDR3 is CASSSSGGGPTDTQYF. CDR3 nucleotides: TGTGCCAGCAGCAGTAGCGGGGGAGGTCCCACAGATACGCAGTATTTT.

This chain connects TRBV9 to TRBJ2-2, with 11 bases lining up with TRBD2. CDR1 is SGDLS and CDR2 is YYNGEE in the germline V gene. CDR3 length: 16 amino acids. Trimming took 3 bases from V and 4 from J; bases not matched to a gene: 5. In DNA form, the CDR3 reads TGTGCCAGCAGCGATGGGGGACTAGCGGCCACCGGGGAGCTGTTTTTT. This gives the protein CASSDGGLAATGELFF. Full variable domain (remainder filled in from reference TRBV9 and TRBJ2-2): DSGVTQTPKHLITATGQRVTLRCSPRSGDLSVYWYQQSLDQGLQFLIQYYNGEERAKGNILERFSAQQFPDLHSELNLSSLELGDSALYFCASSDGGLAATGELFFGEGSRLTVL.

V is TRBV19 and J is TRBJ1-2, with 11 bases that match TRBD1. The germline gives CDR1 LNHDA, CDR2 SQIVND (reference sequence). V gave up 7 bases and J gave up 3 bases; unmatched junction bases: 10. The length of the CDR3 is 16 residues. The CDR3, as DNA: TGTGCCAGTATCCTGGACAGGGGGCGAGTCGACTATGGCTACACCTTC. It encodes CASILDRGRVDYGYTF.